Sequencing of this T cell receptor (beta chain) was carried out in a study of STAT5B mutations in CD4+ large granular lymphocyte leukemia. As processed by the authors: A productive frequency of 2.59 x 10-5 was the lowest detectable. TCRdb keeps only in-frame clones here, not all; method: immunoSEQ multiplex PCR. The DNA gave D and trimming, while V, J and clone size come from that table. The sample contains 22,000 or so clones, around 81% of which appear only once. Study-wide results and caveats: Compared with healthy controls (2/35), patient top clones favored TRBV06 (8/27). Without HLA matching, higher CD4+ than CD8+ T-LGLL clonality could reflect small sample size.

For this clone: The antigen is not known.

Control samples were healthy donors' buffy coats. Germline V gene sequence: CDR1 SGHTA, CDR2 FQGNSA. This CDR3 comprises 15 residues. V was clipped by 6 bases and J by 2 bases, with 13 bases between them. J is TRBJ1-4 and V is TRBV7-2, with D maybe TRBD1 (6 bases). The material sequenced was CD4+ T cells from blood buffy coats. This TCR was recovered from a human donor in good health. This CDR3 reads CASSLAGATNEKLFF. As DNA, the CDR3 is TGTGCCAGCAGTCTTGCGGGGGCGACTAATGAAAAACTGTTTTTT.